A single sample is the source of the 27 T cell receptor beta chains below, sequenced in a study of T cells in Graves' hyperthyroidism and ophthalmopathy. RNA transcripts were the template for amplifying TCR beta CDR3 regions. When the TCR CDR3 underwent first-round RT-PCR, the HTBI primer set was used. TCRdb itself ran the multiplex PCR reads through MiXCR, one entry per CDR3 protein. The profile shows under 350,000 distinct CDR3 sequences, about 20% of them singletons. Sample: blood. The receptors shown here come from a woman aged 50 to 65 with Graves' hyperthyroidism.

The rearrangement links TRBV28 to TRBJ1-2; 11 bases line up with TRBD1. J gave up 4 bases and V 2 bases, and 6 bases lay outside the gene matches. CDR3 length equals 16 residues. Germline V lookup: CDR1 MDHEN, CDR2 SYDVKM. The CDR3 coding sequence is TGTGCCAGCAGTTTACTTGGACAGGGGGCCATCTATGGCTACACCTTC. Residues: CASSLLGQGAIYGYTF.

This clonotype was recorded a few times. The chain's CDR3 is CASSAAGGYGSPLHF. In nucleotides, the CDR3 is TGTGCCAGCAGCGCCGCTGGTGGGTATGGTTCACCCCTCCACTTT. The rearrangement joins TRBV9 to TRBJ1-6; D is undetermined. CDR1 and CDR2 from the germline V gene are SGDLS and YYNGEE. CDR3 size: 15 residues. V was clipped by 3 bases and J by 9 bases, with 16 bases between them.

This clonotype has a count of ten or more. The chain combines TRBV7-2 with TRBJ1-1; 10 bases line up with TRBD1. The CDR3 has 12 amino acids. V was clipped by 3 bases and J by 10 bases; unmatched bases: 2. CDR1 and CDR2 (germline): SGHTA, FQGNSA. The CDR3 region has the DNA TGTGCCAGCAGCTTTGGACAGGGGGTAGCTTTCTTT. Translation: CASSFGQGVAFF.

The chain couples TRBV6-4 to TRBJ2-4, with D perhaps being TRBD1 or TRBD2 (5 bases each). With 3 bases removed from V and 2 bases from J, the gap between germline ends came to 20 bases. Germline-derived CDR1 and CDR2 are MRHNA and SNTAGT. This CDR3 spans 18 amino acids. This CDR3 reads CASSEPGHRDLPKNIQYF. The CDR3 bases are TGTGCCAGCAGTGAACCAGGTCATAGGGACCTGCCCAAAAACATTCAGTACTTC.

The rearrangement joins TRBV15 to TRBJ1-5, with D uncertain. The CDR3 totals 16 residues. V was shortened by 1 base and J by 3 bases, with 13 bases between the two germline ends. Germline V gene sequence: CDR1 LNHNV, CDR2 YYDKDF (reference sequence). The CDR3 sequence: CATSRGLDGYNQPQHF. CDR3 in DNA: TGTGCCACCAGCAGAGGATTGGACGGGTACAATCAGCCCCAGCATTTT.

V gene TRBV7-2 combines with J gene TRBJ2-3; TRBD2 agrees at 12 bases. Germline V gene sequence: CDR1 SGHTA, CDR2 FQGNSA. After removal of 5 bases from V and 6 bases from J, the junction contained 15 bases not matched to a gene. CDR3 length: 18 amino acids. CDR3 nucleotide sequence: TGTGCCAGCAGCCGGGGACTAGCGGGCCTAAAAATTTTGGATACGCAGTATTTT. It is translated as CASSRGLAGLKILDTQYF.

This clonotype was counted many times. This sequence joins TRBV11-2 and TRBJ2-7, with D unclear. V was clipped by 1 base and J by 5 bases, with 12 bases between them. This CDR3 contains 14 residues. Looked up from germline, CDR1 is SGHAT and CDR2 is FQNNGV. The CDR3 DNA is TGTGCCAGCAGCTTAGGCCCCGCTGGACACGAGCAGTACGTC. It specifies CASSLGPAGHEQYV.

The rearrangement links TRBV5-6 to TRBJ2-2; D unclear. Germline assignment: CDR1 SGHDT and CDR2 YYEEEE. Trimming shortened V by 6 bases and J by 6 bases, and 18 bases separated the two germline ends. This CDR3 comprises 15 residues. The CDR3 region has the DNA TGTGCCAGCACCCCAAGGATGGCTCGGGCCGGGGAGCTGTTTTTT. Translating it yields CASTPRMARAGELFF.

This clonotype was seen at least ten times. The V call is TRBV2, the J call TRBJ2-1, with D tentatively TRBD2 (5 bases). The CDR3 has 16 amino acids. Trimming removed 6 bases at V and 6 bases at J, with 21 bases between. Germline V gives CDR1 SNHLY, CDR2 FYNNEI. CDR3 sequence (DNA): TGTGCCAGCAGCCAACCTGAGCTGGGAGTGGGCAATGAGCAGTTCTTC. Its protein is CASSQPELGVGNEQFF.

This clonotype appeared many times. This chain uses TRBV11-1 with TRBJ2-1; 9 nucleotides align to TRBD2. This CDR3 spans 15 amino acids. CDR1 and CDR2 from the germline V gene are SGHAT and FQDESV (reference sequence). Losses at the gene ends were 6 bases for V and 5 bases for J; bases not matched to a gene: 8. CDR3 nucleotides: TGTGCCAGCAGATCTCTAGCGGGGCTGAACAATGAGCAGTTCTTC. It is translated as CASRSLAGLNNEQFF.

V usage is TRBV12-3 or TRBV12-4 and J usage is TRBJ2-2; TRBD2 agrees at 8 bases. The CDR3 covers 15 residues. J lost 4 bases, V lost 5 bases, and 6 bases had no gene match. CDR3 sequence (DNA): TGTGCCAGCAGTCTCACCGGGACTAGCACCGGGGAGCTGTTTTTT. Protein: CASSLTGTSTGELFF.

This clonotype was seen once. Being one base from a much bigger clone, this may be a read error. The CDR3 ends on some other residue instead of the conserved phenylalanine or tryptophan, so this is likely a read error. The chain combines TRBV20-1 with TRBJ2-3; no reliable D call. The CDR3 consists of 14 residues. Trimming cost V 6 bases and J 4 bases, with 17 bases left between them. Germline loops: CDR1 DFQATT, CDR2 SNEGSKA (reference sequence). Here the CDR3 reads CSARTPLQPDTQYS. The CDR3 bases are TGCAGTGCCAGAACCCCACTACAGCCAGATACGCAGTATTCT.

The rearrangement uses TRBV28 and TRBJ2-7; the match to TRBD1 covers 11 bases. J was trimmed by 5 bases and V by 4 bases; bases with no gene match: 4. Germline-derived CDR1 and CDR2 are MDHEN and SYDVKM. The CDR3 is 14 residues long. The CDR3 sequence: CASSSTGQGDEQYF. The CDR3 DNA reads TGTGCCAGCAGTTCCACGGGACAGGGGGACGAGCAGTACTTC.

Of note for this clonotype: The DNA is left out, because the CDR3 cannot be placed on it with certainty; the CDR3 is given as TCRdb lists it. This chain's CDR3 is CASSPFGSGANVLTF. V gene TRBV13 combines with J gene TRBJ2-6. A total of 15 residues make up the CDR3, ends included. From germline, CDR1 is PRHDT and CDR2 FYEKMQ (reference sequence).

This clonotype was seen repeatedly, ten times or more. V gene TRBV6-1 combines with J gene TRBJ1-5; D is unclear. The CDR3 has 15 amino acids. Trimming cost V 8 bases and J 0 bases, with 14 bases left between them. Germline V lookup: CDR1 MNHNS, CDR2 SASEGT. The CDR3 DNA reads as TGTGCCAGCGCCAATGGCGGAGGTAGCAATCAGCCCCAGCATTTT. Amino acid sequence: CASANGGGSNQPQHF.

This clonotype was recorded many times. The chain joins TRBV27 to TRBJ1-1; 8 bases are shared with TRBD1. The CDR3 length is 17 residues. Germline trimming cut 6 bases from V and 1 base from J; bases unmatched to any gene: 13. CDR1 and CDR2 (germline): MNHEY, SMNVEV (reference sequence). CDR3 in DNA: TGTGCCAGCAGCTCCCTCGAGACAGGGGCGGCGAACACTGAAGCTTTCTTT. The encoded protein is CASSSLETGAANTEAFF.

The table lists this clonotype with many counts. The rearrangement uses TRBV10-2 and TRBJ2-7, with D possibly matching TRBD2 (6 bases). The CDR3 runs 14 residues. Deletions cut 4 bases from V and 3 bases from J, with 13 bases between. The germline V gene has CDR1 WSHSY and CDR2 SAAADI. The CDR3 reads CASSGLGGYYEQYF. The CDR3 DNA follows: TGCGCCAGCAGTGGACTGGGAGGCTACTACGAGCAGTACTTC.

This clonotype was seen a few times. The DNA for the CDR3 is TGTGCCAGCAGCCCCGGGACTAGCGGGAGTTTCTACAATGAGCAGTTCTTC. Translation: CASSPGTSGSFYNEQFF. The J gene is TRBJ2-1, the V gene TRBV11-2; the match to TRBD2 covers 14 bases. The CDR3 has 17 residues. Germline V gene lookup returns CDR1 SGHAT and CDR2 FQNNGV. J lost 3 bases, V lost 5 bases, and 6 bases had no gene match.

This clonotype was counted many times. The V and J genes are TRBV12-3 or TRBV12-4 and TRBJ1-4; D not resolved. Trimming removed 1 base at V and 6 bases at J, with 9 bases between. The CDR3 spans 14 residues. CDR3 sequence reads: CASSLDGRYEKLFF. In DNA form, the CDR3 reads TGTGCCAGCAGTTTAGACGGGCGGTATGAAAAACTGTTTTTT.

This clonotype has a count of ten or more. The rearrangement uses TRBV6-1 and TRBJ2-5; TRBD1 matches at 7 bases. The germline CDR1 and CDR2 sequences are MNHNS and SASEGT. CDR3 size: 15 residues. V shed 4 bases, J shed 4 bases, and the junction held 9 bases outside the gene matches. The CDR3: CASSGLTGFGETQYF. The CDR3, as DNA: TGTGCCAGCAGTGGGTTGACAGGGTTTGGAGAGACCCAGTACTTC.

This clonotype was counted a single time. The CDR3 DNA is TGTGCCAGCAGTCCCTCTTCACGGAGCTCCTACGAGCAGTACTTC. Its protein is CASSPSSRSSYEQYF. The J gene is TRBJ2-7, the V gene TRBV27, with no clear D. The CDR3 contains 15 residues. Germline V gives CDR1 MNHEY, CDR2 SMNVEV (reference sequence). V was trimmed by 5 bases and J by 0 bases, leaving 14 bases between them.

In this sample, this clonotype turned up many times. The rearrangement joins TRBV6-1 to TRBJ1-5; 10 nucleotides agree with TRBD1. This CDR3 is 16 amino acids long. The V gene end was trimmed by 3 bases and the J gene end by 5 bases; junction bases not matched to a gene: 7. Germline V lookup: CDR1 MNHNS, CDR2 SASEGT. For the CDR3, the DNA is TGTGCCAGCAGTGACGCCCGCGGGACAGGGGATCAGCCCCAGCATTTT. It specifies CASSDARGTGDQPQHF.

J is TRBJ2-3 and V is TRBV6-2 or TRBV6-3, with D maybe TRBD1 (5 bases). The length of the CDR3 is 18 residues. Germline loops: CDR1 MNHEY, CDR2 SVGEGT. Trimming removed 0 bases at V and 2 bases at J, with 18 bases between. The CDR3 DNA reads as TGTGCCAGCAGTTACTCGAGTATGTTAGGGGCCTCCACAGATACGCAGTATTTT. Its translation: CASSYSSMLGASTDTQYF.

Notes on this clonotype: One base away lies a much larger clone, so this may be a sequencing read error. The chain is built from TRBV28 and TRBJ2-7; a weak D match, TRBD2 (5 bases). V shed 6 bases and J shed 4 bases, with 16 bases lying between them. The CDR3 loop spans 14 amino acids. Germline CDR1 is MDHEN and CDR2 is SYDVKM. The CDR3 coding sequence is TGTGCCAGCAGCCCCGGAGTGTCGGGGTACGAGCAGTACTTC. Its protein is CASSPGVSGYEQYF. Together with reference TRBV28 and TRBJ2-7, the CDR3 gives the full variable domain: DVKVTQSSRYLVKRTGEKVFLECVQDMDHENMFWYRQDPGLGLRLIYFSYDVKMKEKGDIPEGYSVSREKKERFSLILESASTNQTSMYLCASSPGVSGYEQYFGPGTRLTVT.

This clonotype was seen many times. This chain joins TRBV29-1 and TRBJ2-5; 7 bases are a match to TRBD1. Trimming took 4 bases from V and 2 from J; bases not matched to a gene: 10. Germline V gives CDR1 SQVTM, CDR2 ANQGSEA. There are 15 residues in the CDR3. CDR3 nucleotides: TGCAGCGTTGCCCCGGTCGGGACAGAACAAGAGACCCAGTACTTC. It is translated as CSVAPVGTEQETQYF.

The chain is built from TRBV28 and TRBJ2-5; perhaps D is TRBD1 or TRBD2 (6 bases each). Germline loops: CDR1 MDHEN, CDR2 SYDVKM. This CDR3 comprises 15 residues. V was trimmed by 6 bases and J by 5 bases, leaving 19 bases between them. Here the CDR3 DNA reads TGTGCCAGCAGGGTCCAAGGGGGGAGAGAGGAGACCCAGTACTTC. This encodes CASRVQGGREETQYF.

This clonotype was observed a handful of times. This chain joins TRBV7-9 and TRBJ2-7; D possibly corresponds to TRBD2 (6 bases). The ends were cut back, 5 bases at V and 6 bases at J, with 11 bases in the middle. The CDR3 is 12 amino acids. Germline V CDR1 and CDR2: SEHNR, FQNEAQ (reference sequence). The CDR3 region is CASSRGTIEQYF. CDR3 nucleotide sequence: TGTGCCAGCAGCCGCGGGACGATCGAGCAGTACTTC.